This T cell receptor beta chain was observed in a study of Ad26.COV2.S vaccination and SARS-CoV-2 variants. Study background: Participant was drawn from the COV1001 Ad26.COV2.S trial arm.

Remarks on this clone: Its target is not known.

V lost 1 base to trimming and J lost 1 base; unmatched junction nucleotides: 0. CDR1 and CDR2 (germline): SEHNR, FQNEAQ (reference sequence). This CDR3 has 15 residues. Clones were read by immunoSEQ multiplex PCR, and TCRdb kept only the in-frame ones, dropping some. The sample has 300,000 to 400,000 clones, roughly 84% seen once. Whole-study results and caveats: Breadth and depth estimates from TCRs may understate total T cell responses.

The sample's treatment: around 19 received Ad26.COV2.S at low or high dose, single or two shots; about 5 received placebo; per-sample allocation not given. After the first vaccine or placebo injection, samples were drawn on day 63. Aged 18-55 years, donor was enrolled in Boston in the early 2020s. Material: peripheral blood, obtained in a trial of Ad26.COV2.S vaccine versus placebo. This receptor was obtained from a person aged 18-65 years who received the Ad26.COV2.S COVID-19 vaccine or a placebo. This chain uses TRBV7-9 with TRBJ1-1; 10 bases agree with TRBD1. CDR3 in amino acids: CASSLGDRGNTEAFF. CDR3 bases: TGTGCCAGCAGCTTAGGGGACAGGGGGAACACTGAAGCTTTCTTT. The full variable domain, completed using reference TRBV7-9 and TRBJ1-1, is DTGVSQNPRHKITKRGQNVTFRCDPISEHNRLYWYRQTLGQGPEFLTYFQNEAQLEKSRLLSDRFSAERPKGSFSTLEIQRTEQGDSAMYLCASSLGDRGNTEAFFGQGTRLTVV.